A selection of T cell receptor beta chains follows, all from one sample in a study of PD-1 blockade in classical Hodgkin lymphoma. Libraries were prepared by immunoSEQ multiplex PCR; TCRdb keeps only in-frame clonotypes and omits some of them. Of about 10,000 clones listed, roughly three quarters were seen once; the top ten hold about 25%. This material consisted of peripheral blood mononuclear cells (PBMCs), taken at baseline. The receptors stem from a human donor with classical Hodgkin lymphoma. CDR3s include the opening cysteine and the closing phenylalanine or tryptophan. D genes are given only for firm matches. Part of the rows lack a size; the others show once, few, many or a class for expanded clones.

abundance: -
v_gene: TRBV30
d_gene: -
j_gene: TRBJ1-5
CDR3nt: TGTGCCTGGAGGAGCCGGGACCTCACCAATCAGCCCCAGCATTTT
CDR3aa: CAWRSRDLTNQPQHF

abundance: -
v_gene: TRBV18
d_gene: TRBD1
j_gene: TRBJ1-4
CDR3nt: TGTGCCAGCTCACCTCGGGGACAGGGGACTGAAAAACTGTTTTTT
CDR3aa: CASSPRGQGTEKLFF

abundance: -
v_gene: TRBV19
d_gene: -
j_gene: TRBJ2-1
CDR3nt: TGTGCCAGTAGTATTCATAGCGTGGGTGAGCAGTTCTTC
CDR3aa: CASSIHSVGEQFF

abundance: few
v_gene: TRBV5-1
d_gene: -
j_gene: TRBJ1-2
CDR3nt: TGCGCCAGCAGCTCAAAACTTAACTATGGCTACACCTTC
CDR3aa: CASSSKLNYGYTF

abundance: -
v_gene: TRBV5-6
d_gene: -
j_gene: TRBJ2-1
CDR3nt: TGTGCCAGCAGCTTGGCTTACAATGAGCAGTTCTTC
CDR3aa: CASSLAYNEQFF

abundance: few
v_gene: TRBV15
d_gene: TRBD2
j_gene: TRBJ2-1
CDR3nt: TGTGCCACGGCTAGCGGGAGGGAATCCTACAATGAGCAGTTCTTC
CDR3aa: CATASGRESYNEQFF

abundance: few
v_gene: TRBV4-1
d_gene: -
j_gene: TRBJ2-7
CDR3nt: TGCGCCAGCAGCCCCTCTCCCGGGGTTTTAAGGGACGAGCAGTACTTC
CDR3aa: CASSPSPGVLRDEQYF

abundance: -
v_gene: TRBV11-2
d_gene: -
j_gene: TRBJ2-1
CDR3nt: TGTGCCAGCAGCACGAGAACTAGCACAGTGGTGTCGAATGAGCAGTTCTTC
CDR3aa: CASSTRTSTVVSNEQFF

abundance: -
v_gene: TRBV2
d_gene: -
j_gene: TRBJ2-7
CDR3nt: TGTGCCAGCAGTGAACTCGGGACCGCCTACGAGCAGTACTTC
CDR3aa: CASSELGTAYEQYF

abundance: -
v_gene: TRBV5-1
d_gene: -
j_gene: TRBJ1-6
CDR3nt: TGCGCCAGCAGCTTGGAGCCAGGGCAATCACCCCTCCACTTT
CDR3aa: CASSLEPGQSPLHF

abundance: few
v_gene: TRBV15
d_gene: TRBD2
j_gene: TRBJ2-7
CDR3nt: TGTGCCACCAGCAGAAACGTAGACTTCGGGAGGACCAACGAGCAGTACTTC
CDR3aa: CATSRNVDFGRTNEQYF

abundance: few
v_gene: TRBV11-2
d_gene: -
j_gene: TRBJ1-1
CDR3nt: TGTGCCAGCACCAACGGGGGTATTGGTGAAGCTTTCTTT
CDR3aa: CASTNGGIGEAFF

abundance: -
v_gene: TRBV4-1
d_gene: -
j_gene: TRBJ1-2
CDR3nt: TGCGCCAGCAGCCAAGATCTAGGACCTAACTATGGCTACACCTTC
CDR3aa: CASSQDLGPNYGYTF

abundance: -
v_gene: TRBV6-5
d_gene: -
j_gene: TRBJ1-1
CDR3nt: TGTGCCACCTCGACCCCTGGGAAGGCTGAAGCTTTCTTT
CDR3aa: CATSTPGKAEAFF

abundance: -
v_gene: TRBV19
d_gene: -
j_gene: TRBJ2-1
CDR3nt: TGTGCCAGTAGTTCGACGGGAGTGGGCTACAATGAGCAGTTCTTC
CDR3aa: CASSSTGVGYNEQFF

abundance: -
v_gene: TRBV15
d_gene: -
j_gene: TRBJ2-1
CDR3nt: TGTGCCACCAGCAGAGAACTCACACCCTACAATGAGCAGTTCTTC
CDR3aa: CATSRELTPYNEQFF

abundance: -
v_gene: TRBV2
d_gene: -
j_gene: TRBJ2-3
CDR3nt: TGTGCCAGCAGTGTGTCTAGAGGGGCCACAGATACGCAGTATTTT
CDR3aa: CASSVSRGATDTQYF

abundance: -
v_gene: TRBV4-1
d_gene: -
j_gene: TRBJ2-3
CDR3nt: TGCGCCAGCAGCCTGCGGGGCCTAGCGCCTAGCACAGATACGCAGTATTTT
CDR3aa: CASSLRGLAPSTDTQYF

abundance: -
v_gene: TRBV5-5
d_gene: -
j_gene: TRBJ1-2
CDR3nt: TGTGCCAGCAGCACACAGGGAGGCTCCTATGGCTACACCTTC
CDR3aa: CASSTQGGSYGYTF

abundance: -
v_gene: TRBV5-1
d_gene: -
j_gene: TRBJ1-4
CDR3nt: TGCGCCAGCAGCTTGGGCTCTCTGGGAGAAAAACTGTTTTTT
CDR3aa: CASSLGSLGEKLFF

abundance: few
v_gene: TRBV11-2
d_gene: TRBD2
j_gene: TRBJ2-7
CDR3nt: TGTGCCAGCAGCTTGATGGCTAGCGGGCTCGTCTACGAGCAGTACTTC
CDR3aa: CASSLMASGLVYEQYF

abundance: -
v_gene: TRBV5-1
d_gene: TRBD2
j_gene: TRBJ2-1
CDR3nt: TGCGCCAGCAGCTTGGGGCTAGCGGGAGAGCAGTTCTTC
CDR3aa: CASSLGLAGEQFF

abundance: once
v_gene: TRBV5-5
d_gene: TRBD2
j_gene: TRBJ2-7
CDR3nt: TGTGCCAGCAGCTTGATGGCTAGCGGGCTCGTCTACGAGCAGTACTTC
CDR3aa: CASSLMASGLVYEQYF

abundance: once
v_gene: TRBV30
d_gene: -
j_gene: TRBJ1-1
CDR3nt: TGTGCCTGGAGTGTTTCGCGGGGGTTTCGCACTGAAGCTTTCTTT
CDR3aa: CAWSVSRGFRTEAFF

abundance: few
v_gene: TRBV28
d_gene: -
j_gene: TRBJ1-1
CDR3nt: TGTGCCAGCAGTTTTGGGGGACGGGGGACTGAAGCTTTCTTT
CDR3aa: CASSFGGRGTEAFF

abundance: -
v_gene: TRBV19
d_gene: -
j_gene: TRBJ2-3
CDR3nt: TGTGCCAGTAGTATCTGGGATTCAGATACGCAGTATTTT
CDR3aa: CASSIWDSDTQYF

abundance: -
v_gene: TRBV2
d_gene: -
j_gene: TRBJ2-7
CDR3nt: TGTGCCAGCACCGGTTACGAGCAGTACTTC
CDR3aa: CASTGYEQYF

abundance: -
v_gene: TRBV4-1
d_gene: -
j_gene: TRBJ2-1
CDR3nt: TGCGCCAGCAGCCAAGATCAGGGTTTGGGCAATGAGCAGTTCTTC
CDR3aa: CASSQDQGLGNEQFF

abundance: -
v_gene: TRBV28
d_gene: -
j_gene: TRBJ1-5
CDR3nt: TGTGCCAGCAGTCCCCATGTAGTGCCCCAGCATTTT
CDR3aa: CASSPHVVPQHF

abundance: -
v_gene: TRBV2
d_gene: TRBD2
j_gene: TRBJ2-5
CDR3nt: TGTGCCAGCAGTGACGAGCTAGCGGGAGAAGGATACGAGACCCAGTACTTC
CDR3aa: CASSDELAGEGYETQYF

abundance: -
v_gene: TRBV2
d_gene: -
j_gene: TRBJ2-1
CDR3nt: TGTGCCAGCAGTCCGGAAGCGGGACAGTACAATGAGCAGTTCTTC
CDR3aa: CASSPEAGQYNEQFF

abundance: -
v_gene: TRBV19
d_gene: -
j_gene: TRBJ2-7
CDR3nt: TGTGCCAGTAGCCACCTCTACGAGCAGTACTTC
CDR3aa: CASSHLYEQYF

abundance: once
v_gene: TRBV7-8
d_gene: -
j_gene: TRBJ2-1
CDR3nt: TGTGCCAGCAGCCGGGGGCCGGGCTACTACAATGAGCAGTTCTTC
CDR3aa: CASSRGPGYYNEQFF

abundance: once
v_gene: TRBV5-1
d_gene: TRBD2
j_gene: TRBJ2-5
CDR3nt: TGCGCCAGCAGCAGGACGGCGGGAGGAGATCAAGAGACCCAGTACTTC
CDR3aa: CASSRTAGGDQETQYF

abundance: -
v_gene: TRBV28
d_gene: -
j_gene: TRBJ1-4
CDR3nt: TGTGCCAGCAGTAGTCAGGGGGAAAAACTGTTTTTT
CDR3aa: CASSSQGEKLFF

abundance: -
v_gene: TRBV10-3
d_gene: -
j_gene: TRBJ1-2
CDR3nt: TGTGCCATCAGTGACCTCTATGGCTACACCTTC
CDR3aa: CAISDLYGYTF

abundance: few
v_gene: TRBV15
d_gene: -
j_gene: TRBJ2-7
CDR3nt: TGTGCCACCAGCAGAGTGGTGGGGGCGATTGGCGAGCAGTACTTC
CDR3aa: CATSRVVGAIGEQYF

abundance: few
v_gene: TRBV6-4
d_gene: TRBD1
j_gene: TRBJ1-1
CDR3nt: TGTGCCAGCAGCATGGGACAGGGTAACACTGAAGCTTTCTTT
CDR3aa: CASSMGQGNTEAFF

abundance: -
v_gene: TRBV5-5
d_gene: -
j_gene: TRBJ2-7
CDR3nt: TGTGCCAGCAGCTGGGGACTGATACCCGAGCAGTACTTC
CDR3aa: CASSWGLIPEQYF

abundance: -
v_gene: TRBV28
d_gene: -
j_gene: TRBJ2-6
CDR3nt: TGTGCCAGCAGTACCAAGCGCTCTGGGGCCAACGTCCTGACTTTC
CDR3aa: CASSTKRSGANVLTF

abundance: -
v_gene: TRBV27
d_gene: -
j_gene: TRBJ2-6
CDR3nt: TGTGCCAGCAGTTCGTTCATCTCTGGGGCCAACGTCCTGACTTTC
CDR3aa: CASSSFISGANVLTF

abundance: few
v_gene: TRBV30
d_gene: TRBD2
j_gene: TRBJ2-7
CDR3nt: TGTGCCTGGAGTGCTCTAGCGGGAGGTCGGCGGGTATACGAGCAGTACTTC
CDR3aa: CAWSALAGGRRVYEQYF

abundance: -
v_gene: TRBV19
d_gene: -
j_gene: TRBJ2-4
CDR3nt: TGTGCCAGTAGACAACGACAGCAAAACATTCAGTACTTC
CDR3aa: CASRQRQQNIQYF

abundance: -
v_gene: TRBV19
d_gene: -
j_gene: TRBJ1-5
CDR3nt: TGTGCCAGTAGTATGAGGGCAGGGGATAGCAATCAGCCCCAGCATTTT
CDR3aa: CASSMRAGDSNQPQHF

abundance: -
v_gene: TRBV14
d_gene: TRBD2
j_gene: TRBJ2-7
CDR3nt: TGTGCCAGCAGCCAACTAGCGGCCGCCTACGAGCAGTACTTC
CDR3aa: CASSQLAAAYEQYF

abundance: -
v_gene: TRBV9
d_gene: -
j_gene: TRBJ2-1
CDR3nt: TGTGCCAGCAGCCCCGGCCTTGGGCGGCAGTTCTTC
CDR3aa: CASSPGLGRQFF

abundance: -
v_gene: TRBV10-1
d_gene: -
j_gene: TRBJ2-2
CDR3nt: TGCGCCAGTCGCCGGACGACAGCTATAACCGGGGAGCTGTTTTTT
CDR3aa: CASRRTTAITGELFF

abundance: -
v_gene: TRBV11-2
d_gene: -
j_gene: TRBJ1-1
CDR3nt: TGTGCCAGCAGCGCACAGAGAGATGAAGCTTTCTTT
CDR3aa: CASSAQRDEAFF

abundance: -
v_gene: TRBV5-1
d_gene: TRBD1
j_gene: TRBJ1-2
CDR3nt: TGCGCCAGCACAGAATATACAGGGGAGCTCAACTATGGCTACACCTTC
CDR3aa: CASTEYTGELNYGYTF

abundance: -
v_gene: TRBV5-1
d_gene: TRBD2
j_gene: TRBJ2-3
CDR3nt: TGCGCCAGCAGCCCGGATCCAGCGGGAGTCGTCACAGATACGCAGTATTTT
CDR3aa: CASSPDPAGVVTDTQYF

abundance: -
v_gene: TRBV5-6
d_gene: -
j_gene: TRBJ2-5
CDR3nt: TGTGCCAGCAGCTTGAGAGTCTTCCAAGAGACCCAGTACTTC
CDR3aa: CASSLRVFQETQYF

abundance: -
v_gene: TRBV6-4
d_gene: TRBD1
j_gene: TRBJ2-2
CDR3nt: TGTGCCAGCAGTGAGACAGGGGAAGCCGGGGAGCTGTTTTTT
CDR3aa: CASSETGEAGELFF

abundance: -
v_gene: TRBV29-1
d_gene: -
j_gene: TRBJ2-7
CDR3nt: TGCAGCGTTCTCCAGTACGAGCAGTACTTC
CDR3aa: CSVLQYEQYF